This T cell receptor beta chain was captured in a study of blood T cell repertoires in COVID-19. Enrolment of Seattle patients took place during active infection, and they were followed longitudinally. Libraries were prepared by immunoSEQ multiplex PCR; TCRdb keeps only in-frame clonotypes and omits some of them. Found here are under 300,000 clones, nearly 95% of them singletons; the top ten hold around 0.9%. The CDR3 contains 16 residues. The germline CDR1 and CDR2 sequences are LNHDA and SQIVND (reference sequence). Trimming shortened V by 2 bases and J by 2 bases, and 15 bases separated the two germline ends.

The sequencing sample was made of peripheral blood. This sequence joins TRBV19 and TRBJ1-2, with D uncertain. This TCR came from a man under 40 with COVID-19, enrolled during active disease. This chain's CDR3 is CASSIILRSLNYGYTF. The CDR3 DNA is TGTGCCAGTAGTATAATTTTGAGGTCCCTCAACTATGGCTACACCTTC.